Listed here are 10 T cell receptor beta chains from one sample, sequenced in a study of T-cell reconstitution after alpha-beta-depleted transplantation in children. Unique molecular identifiers were incorporated into the prepared TCRbeta library. MiXCR, run by TCRdb on the PCR reads, gives a single entry per CDR3 protein. The profile shows around 450,000 distinct CDR3 sequences, about 10% of them singletons. Sample: PBMCs, taken before TCRalphabeta/CD19-depleted stem cell transplant. These receptors all stem from a child aged 2-9 years with inherited bone marrow failure, due to receive a stem cell transplant.

Many counts were recorded for this clonotype. The chain is built from TRBV2 and TRBJ1-5; D gene unclear. The CDR3 runs to 16 residues. V lost 5 bases and J 2 bases, leaving 16 bases between the germline ends. Germline CDR1 SNHLY, CDR2 FYNNEI. The CDR3 sequence is CASSTLTVRGNQPQHF. The CDR3 DNA is TGTGCCAGCAGTACCCTCACAGTTAGGGGCAATCAGCCCCAGCATTTT. The full variable domain, its missing parts supplied by reference TRBV2 and TRBJ1-5, is EPEVTQTPSHQVTQMGQEVILRCVPISNHLYFYWYRQILGQKVEFLVSFYNNEISEKSEIFDDQFSVERPDGSNFTLKIRSTKLEDSAMYFCASSTLTVRGNQPQHFGDGTRLSIL.

Many counts were recorded for this clonotype. This rearrangement joins TRBV7-9 to TRBJ2-1; the D is unclear. The V and J ends lost 2 bases and 5 bases respectively, with 7 bases between them. Per the germline V gene, CDR1 is SEHNR and CDR2 is FQNEAQ (reference sequence). The CDR3 runs 13 residues. The CDR3 loop is CASSLSGDNEQFF. DNA for the CDR3: TGTGCCAGCAGCTTATCAGGAGACAATGAGCAGTTCTTC.

The rearrangement joins TRBV4-2 to TRBJ1-2, with TRBD1 matching 9 bases. The CDR3 is 18 amino acids. Germline values: CDR1 LGHNA, CDR2 YNFKEQ. J lost 3 bases, V lost 4 bases, and 15 bases had no gene match. The CDR3 DNA is TGTGCCAGCAGCCTGAGTGGCGGTTCCGGGACAGGGTACTATGGCTACACCTTC. It is translated as CASSLSGGSGTGYYGYTF.

This clonotype came up many times. The gene calls are TRBV20-1 and TRBJ1-1; no definite D call. This CDR3 is 13 amino acids long. V was shortened by 3 bases and J by 2 bases, with 10 bases between the two germline ends. Germline V gene lookup returns CDR1 DFQATT and CDR2 SNEGSKA (reference sequence). CDR3 DNA sequence: TGCAGTGCTAGGGCGGACGGTAACACTGAAGCTTTCTTT. Residues: CSARADGNTEAFF.

The sample holds a few counts of this clonotype. The chain is built from TRBV6-1 and TRBJ2-2, with TRBD2 matching over 10 bases. The CDR3 contains 16 residues. V lost 4 bases and J lost 4; bases outside the gene matches: 6. Per the germline V gene, CDR1 is MNHNS and CDR2 is SASEGT. CDR3 coding DNA: TGTGCCAGCAGTGCCCTAGCGGGAGCGGTCACCGGGGAGCTGTTTTTT. Its protein is CASSALAGAVTGELFF.

V and J are TRBV7-6 and TRBJ2-1; D is unclear. The CDR3 has 14 amino acids. Trimming took 3 bases from V and 10 from J, leaving 16 bases between them. Per germline, CDR1 SGHVS and CDR2 FNYEAQ. Here the CDR3 reads CASSLMVHSREQFF. The DNA of the CDR3 is TGTGCCAGCAGCTTGATGGTTCACAGTCGAGAGCAGTTCTTC.

The chain recombines TRBV27 with TRBJ2-7; TRBD1 aligns across 7 bases. Per germline, CDR1 MNHEY and CDR2 SMNVEV (reference sequence). The CDR3 sequence is 14 residues long. V lost 10 bases to trimming and J lost 0 bases; unmatched junction nucleotides: 9. CDR3 in amino acids: CATGTAFNSYEQYF. CDR3 coding DNA: TGTGCCACCGGGACAGCCTTTAACTCCTACGAGCAGTACTTC.

This clonotype showed up just a few times. The rearrangement joins TRBV20-1 to TRBJ2-5, with 7 positions matching TRBD1. CDR1 and CDR2 from the germline V gene are DFQATT and SNEGSKA (reference sequence). The V and J ends lost 3 bases and 5 bases, in that order; junction bases with no gene match: 9. The CDR3 has 14 residues. CDR3 loop: CSASRDSWWETQYF. In nucleotides, the CDR3 is TGCAGTGCTAGCCGGGACAGCTGGTGGGAGACCCAGTACTTC.

This clonotype was recorded many times. V usage is TRBV20-1 and J usage is TRBJ1-1, with TRBD1 matching 9 bases. The CDR3 is made up of 15 amino acids. With V trimmed by 5 bases and J by 0 bases, 7 bases remained unmatched. Per the germline V gene, CDR1 is DFQATT and CDR2 is SNEGSKA (reference sequence). CDR3 protein: CSALGQGRMNTEAFF. The CDR3 bases are TGCAGTGCTCTCGGACAGGGGCGGATGAACACTGAAGCTTTCTTT.

This clonotype has only a few counts. This sequence joins TRBV12-3 or TRBV12-4 and TRBJ2-5, with a weak D call TRBD1 (7 bases). The CDR3 is 15 amino acids. Trimming shortened V by 3 bases and J by 5 bases, and 16 bases separated the two germline ends. The CDR3 bases are TGTGCCAGCAGTTTTAGCCAGGGGGGATGGGAGACCCAGTACTTC. Protein sequence: CASSFSQGGWETQYF.